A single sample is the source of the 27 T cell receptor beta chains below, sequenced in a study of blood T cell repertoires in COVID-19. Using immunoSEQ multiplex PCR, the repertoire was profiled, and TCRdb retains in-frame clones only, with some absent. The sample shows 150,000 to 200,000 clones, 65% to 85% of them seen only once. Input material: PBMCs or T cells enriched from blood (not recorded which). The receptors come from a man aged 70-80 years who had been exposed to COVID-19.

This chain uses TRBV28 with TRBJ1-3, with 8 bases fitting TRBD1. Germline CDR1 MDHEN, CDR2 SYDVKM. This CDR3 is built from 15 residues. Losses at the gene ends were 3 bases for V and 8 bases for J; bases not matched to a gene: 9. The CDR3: CASSFGTGAFDTIYF. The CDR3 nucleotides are TGTGCCAGCAGTTTTGGGACAGGAGCTTTTGACACCATATATTTT.

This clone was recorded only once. CDR3 region: CASSGGGSTEAFF. The CDR3 coding sequence is TGCGCCAGCAGTGGGGGGGGCTCGACTGAAGCTTTCTTT. The genes are TRBV10-1 and TRBJ1-1, with a possible D match to TRBD1 (6 bases). The germline gives CDR1 WNHNN, CDR2 SYGVQD (reference sequence). CDR3 length equals 13 residues. V was pared by 4 bases and J by 5 bases, with 11 bases between.

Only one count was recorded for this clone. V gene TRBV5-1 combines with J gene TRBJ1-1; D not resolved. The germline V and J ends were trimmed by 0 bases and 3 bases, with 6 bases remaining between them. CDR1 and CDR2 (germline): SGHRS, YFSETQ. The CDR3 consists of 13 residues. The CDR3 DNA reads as TGCGCCAGCAGCTTGGACAGCTACACTGAAGCTTTCTTT. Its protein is CASSLDSYTEAFF. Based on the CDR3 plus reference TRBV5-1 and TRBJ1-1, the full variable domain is KAGVTQTPRYLIKTRGQQVTLSCSPISGHRSVSWYQQTPGQGLQFLFEYFSETQRNKGNFPGRFSGRQFSNSRSEMNVSTLELGDSALYLCASSLDSYTEAFFGQGTRLTVV.

The CDR3 DNA reads TGTGCCAGCAGTGAAGACAGGAGAGATGAGCAGTTCTTC. Amino acids: CASSEDRRDEQFF. V gene TRBV6-1 combines with J gene TRBJ2-1, with D maybe TRBD1 (5 bases). The CDR3 has 13 amino acids. Trimming stripped 1 base from V and 8 bases from J, with 9 bases between. From germline, CDR1 is MNHNS and CDR2 SASEGT.

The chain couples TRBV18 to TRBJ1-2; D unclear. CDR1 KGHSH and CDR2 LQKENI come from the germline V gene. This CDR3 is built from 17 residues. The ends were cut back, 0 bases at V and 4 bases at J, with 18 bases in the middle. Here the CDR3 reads CASSPPSAGPSGYGYTF. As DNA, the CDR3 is TGTGCCAGCTCACCACCGTCGGCAGGTCCGAGCGGCTATGGCTACACCTTC.

The CDR3 loop is CASSSNWAREQFF. CDR3 DNA: TGTGCCAGCAGCTCTAATTGGGCCCGTGAGCAGTTCTTC. This chain joins TRBV7-2 and TRBJ2-1, with unresolved D. CDR3 length: 13 residues. CDR1 is SGHTA, CDR2 FQGNSA, per germline. Trimming removed 4 bases from V and 9 bases from J, with 13 bases in between.

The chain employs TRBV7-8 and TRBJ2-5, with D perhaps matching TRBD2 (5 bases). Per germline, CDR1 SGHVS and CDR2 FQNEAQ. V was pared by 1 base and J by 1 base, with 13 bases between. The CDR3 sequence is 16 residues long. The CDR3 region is CASSLGALGGQETQYF. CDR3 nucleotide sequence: TGTGCCAGCAGCTTAGGGGCGTTAGGAGGCCAAGAGACCCAGTACTTC. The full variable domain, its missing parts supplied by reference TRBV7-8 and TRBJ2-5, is GAGVSQSPRYKVAKRGQDVALRCDPISGHVSLFWYQQALGQGPEFLTYFQNEAQLDKSGLPSDRFFAERPEGSVSTLKIQRTQQEDSAVYLCASSLGALGGQETQYFGPGTRLLVL.

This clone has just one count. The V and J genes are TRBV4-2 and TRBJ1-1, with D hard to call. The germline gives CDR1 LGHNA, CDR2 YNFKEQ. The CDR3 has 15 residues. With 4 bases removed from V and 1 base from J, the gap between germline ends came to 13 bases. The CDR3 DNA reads TGTGCCAGCAGCCTAGCTAGGCTGAAGAACACTGAAGCTTTCTTT. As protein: CASSLARLKNTEAFF.

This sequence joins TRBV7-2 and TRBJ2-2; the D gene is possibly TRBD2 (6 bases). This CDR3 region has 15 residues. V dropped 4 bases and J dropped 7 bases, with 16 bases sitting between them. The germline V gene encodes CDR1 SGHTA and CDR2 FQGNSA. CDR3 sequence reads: CASSSLTSQGGELFF. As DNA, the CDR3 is TGTGCCAGCAGCTCCCTGACTAGTCAAGGCGGGGAGCTGTTTTTT.

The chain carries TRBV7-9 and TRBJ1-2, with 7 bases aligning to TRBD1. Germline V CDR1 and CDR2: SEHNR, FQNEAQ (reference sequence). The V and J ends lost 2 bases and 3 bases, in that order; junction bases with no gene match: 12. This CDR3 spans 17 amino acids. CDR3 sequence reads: CASSLTRTGFADYGYTF. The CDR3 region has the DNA TGTGCCAGCAGCTTAACCCGGACAGGATTTGCCGACTATGGCTACACCTTC. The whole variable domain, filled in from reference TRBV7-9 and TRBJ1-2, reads DTGVSQNPRHKITKRGQNVTFRCDPISEHNRLYWYRQTLGQGPEFLTYFQNEAQLEKSRLLSDRFSAERPKGSFSTLEIQRTEQGDSAMYLCASSLTRTGFADYGYTFGSGTRLTVV.

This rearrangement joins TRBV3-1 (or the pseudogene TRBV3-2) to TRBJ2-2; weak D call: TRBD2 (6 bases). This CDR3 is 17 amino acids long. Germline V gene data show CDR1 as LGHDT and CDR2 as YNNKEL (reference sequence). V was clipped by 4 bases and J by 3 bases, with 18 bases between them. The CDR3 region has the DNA TGTGCCAGCAGCCGGGGCGGGCGTAGCGGTTACACCGGGGAGCTGTTTTTT. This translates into CASSRGGRSGYTGELFF.

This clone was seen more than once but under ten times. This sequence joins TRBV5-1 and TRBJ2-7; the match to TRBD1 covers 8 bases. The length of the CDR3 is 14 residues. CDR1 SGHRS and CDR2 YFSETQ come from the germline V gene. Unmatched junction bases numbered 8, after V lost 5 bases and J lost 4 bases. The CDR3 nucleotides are TGCGCCAGCAGGACTCAGGGGGCTAGTTACGAGCAGTACTTC. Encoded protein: CASRTQGASYEQYF. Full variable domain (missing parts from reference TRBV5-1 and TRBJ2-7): KAGVTQTPRYLIKTRGQQVTLSCSPISGHRSVSWYQQTPGQGLQFLFEYFSETQRNKGNFPGRFSGRQFSNSRSEMNVSTLELGDSALYLCASRTQGASYEQYFGPGTRLTVT.

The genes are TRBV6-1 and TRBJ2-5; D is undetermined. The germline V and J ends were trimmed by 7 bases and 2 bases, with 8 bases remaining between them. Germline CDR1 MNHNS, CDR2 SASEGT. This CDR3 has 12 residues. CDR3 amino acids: CASTRGQETQYF. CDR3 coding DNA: TGTGCCAGCACGCGCGGACAAGAGACCCAGTACTTC.

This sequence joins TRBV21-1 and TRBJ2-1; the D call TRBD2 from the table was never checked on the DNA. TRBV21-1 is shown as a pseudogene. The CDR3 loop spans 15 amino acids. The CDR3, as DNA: TGTGCCAGGCGACTAGCGGGGAGCTCCTACAATGAGCAGTTCTTC. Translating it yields CARRLAGSSYNEQFF.

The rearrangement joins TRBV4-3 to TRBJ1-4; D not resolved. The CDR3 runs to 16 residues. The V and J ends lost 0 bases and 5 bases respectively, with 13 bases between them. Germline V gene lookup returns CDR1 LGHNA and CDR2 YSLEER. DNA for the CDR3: TGCGCCAGCAGCCAAGATAGGTGGCAGACAAATGAAAAACTGTTTTTT. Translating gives CASSQDRWQTNEKLFF.

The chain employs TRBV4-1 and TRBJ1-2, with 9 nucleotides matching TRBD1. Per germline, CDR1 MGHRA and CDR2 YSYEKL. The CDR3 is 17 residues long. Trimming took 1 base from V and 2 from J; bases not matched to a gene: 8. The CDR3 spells CASSQVGTGISNYGYTF. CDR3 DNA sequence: TGCGCCAGCAGCCAAGTCGGGACAGGGATATCCAACTATGGCTACACCTTC.

CDR3 amino acids: CASSSTPGLAALETQYF. The CDR3 bases are TGTGCCAGCAGTTCTACGCCGGGACTAGCGGCATTGGAGACCCAGTACTTC. The gene calls are TRBV27 and TRBJ2-5, with 11 bases identical to TRBD2. The CDR3 is 17 amino acids. The V gene's germline CDR1 is MNHEY and CDR2 SMNVEV (reference sequence). The J segment lost 5 bases and the V segment lost 4 bases, leaving 12 bases of the junction unmatched.

CDR3 nucleotide sequence: TGTGCCACCAGCAGTGCCCGGACAGGGAACACTGAAGCTTTCTTT. Its translation is CATSSARTGNTEAFF. The chain combines TRBV15 with TRBJ1-1; TRBD1 agrees at 7 bases. The CDR3 is 15 residues long. Unmatched junction bases numbered 5, after V lost 3 bases and J lost 1 base. Germline lookup yields CDR1 LNHNV and CDR2 YYDKDF (reference sequence).

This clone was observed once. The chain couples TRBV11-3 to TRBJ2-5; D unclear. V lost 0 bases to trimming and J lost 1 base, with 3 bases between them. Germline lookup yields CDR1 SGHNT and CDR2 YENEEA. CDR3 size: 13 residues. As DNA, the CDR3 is TGTGCCAGCAGCTTAGATCTCCAAGAGACCCAGTACTTC. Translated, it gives CASSLDLQETQYF.

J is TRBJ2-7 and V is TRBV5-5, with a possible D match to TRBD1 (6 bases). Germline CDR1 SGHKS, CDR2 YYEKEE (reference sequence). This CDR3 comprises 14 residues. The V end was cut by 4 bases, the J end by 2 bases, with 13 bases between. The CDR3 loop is CASSPGTFTYEQYF. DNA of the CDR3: TGTGCCAGCAGCCCGGGGACATTTACCTACGAGCAGTACTTC.

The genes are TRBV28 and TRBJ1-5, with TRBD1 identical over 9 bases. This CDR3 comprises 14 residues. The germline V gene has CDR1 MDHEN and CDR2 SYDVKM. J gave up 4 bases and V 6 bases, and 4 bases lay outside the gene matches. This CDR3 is CASRRTGANQPQHF. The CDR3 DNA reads TGTGCCAGCAGACGGACAGGGGCGAATCAGCCCCAGCATTTT.

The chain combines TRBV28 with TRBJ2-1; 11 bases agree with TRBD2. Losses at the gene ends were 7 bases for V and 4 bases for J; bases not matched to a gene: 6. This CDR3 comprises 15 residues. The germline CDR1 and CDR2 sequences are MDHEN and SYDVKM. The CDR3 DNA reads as TGTGCCAGCACTCTGACTAGCGGGACGTACAATGAGCAGTTCTTC. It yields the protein CASTLTSGTYNEQFF.

Written as DNA, the CDR3 is TGTGCCAGCACGCAGACAGGGTTAGCTTTCTTT. Translating gives CASTQTGLAFF. The rearrangement uses TRBV2 and TRBJ1-1; 7 bases line up with TRBD1. Unmatched junction bases numbered 6, after V lost 7 bases and J lost 10 bases. The CDR3 loop spans 11 amino acids. The V gene's germline CDR1 is SNHLY and CDR2 FYNNEI.

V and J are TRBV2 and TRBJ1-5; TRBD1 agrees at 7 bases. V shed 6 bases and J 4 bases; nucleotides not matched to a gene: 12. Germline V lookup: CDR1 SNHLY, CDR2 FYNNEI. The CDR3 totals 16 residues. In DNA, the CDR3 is TGTGCCAGCAGCCCACTCAAGACAGGGAGAAATCAGCCCCAGCATTTT. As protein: CASSPLKTGRNQPQHF.

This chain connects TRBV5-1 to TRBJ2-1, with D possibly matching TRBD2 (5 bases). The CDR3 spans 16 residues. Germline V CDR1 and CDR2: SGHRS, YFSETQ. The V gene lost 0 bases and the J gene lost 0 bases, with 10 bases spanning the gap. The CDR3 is CASSLGLSSSYNEQFF. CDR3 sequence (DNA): TGCGCCAGCAGCTTGGGACTATCCAGCTCCTACAATGAGCAGTTCTTC.

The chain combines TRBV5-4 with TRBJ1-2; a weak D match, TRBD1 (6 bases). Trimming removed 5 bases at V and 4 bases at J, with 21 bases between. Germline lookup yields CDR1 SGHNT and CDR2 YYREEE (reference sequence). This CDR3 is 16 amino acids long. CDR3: CASRQLPRTVGYGYTF. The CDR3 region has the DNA TGTGCCAGCAGACAACTCCCTCGGACAGTTGGCTATGGCTACACCTTC.

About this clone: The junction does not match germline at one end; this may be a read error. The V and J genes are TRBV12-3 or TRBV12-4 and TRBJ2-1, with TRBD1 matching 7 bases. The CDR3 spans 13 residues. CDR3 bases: TGTGCCAGCAGCATATCCCAAGGGACAGTTTTTGTCTTC. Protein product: CASSISQGTVFVF.